A selection of T cell receptor beta chains follows, all from one sample in a study of blood T cell repertoires in COVID-19. The method was immunoSEQ multiplex PCR; TCRdb's version includes in-frame clones alone and lacks a portion of them. The sample lists 200,000 to 250,000 clones; around 88% were seen once. Sample: PBMCs or T cells enriched from blood (not recorded which). The receptor source for this set is a woman aged 50 to 60 with acute COVID-19. Both conserved end residues are part of each CDR3. The D gene is left open where the match is weak. The listing skips clone size in some rows; elsewhere it reads once, few, many or a size class.

TRBD1	TRBV5-1	.	CASSLAGGDEKLFF
TRBD1	TRBV19	.	CASSLGDRVGYEQYF
TRBD1	TRBV7-2	.	CASSPGQAVQYF
.	TRBV12-3/TRBV12-4	.	CASRLREYEQYF
.	TRBV18	.	CASSTGASGNEQFF
TRBD1	TRBV2	.	CASRATGGGAGELFF
.	TRBV9	.	CASSVESSWHTEAFF
.	TRBV7-9	.	CASSLAMGPGTQAFF
TRBD2	TRBV10-3	.	CAIRLGTSGRGNEQFF
TRBD2	TRBV11-2	few	CASSLGGLAGGLSTDTQYF
.	TRBV27	.	CASSYDWRAQPQHF
.	TRBV6-2/TRBV6-3	.	CASSTNLQYEQYF
TRBD1	TRBV28	.	CASTKRGTATYEQYF
.	TRBV18	.	CASSPQGQGETQYF
TRBD2	TRBV27	.	CASSLSGSSYNEQFF
.	TRBV5-1	once	CASSLDGGTGEQYF
.	TRBV14	.	CASSPVSSSYYNEQFF
.	TRBV5-1	.	CASSSAGIRATNEKLFF
.	TRBV28	.	CASWGGAGNTIYF
TRBD2	TRBV28	.	CASSIVGTSGSYEQYF
TRBD1	TRBV28	few	CASSLRDRRLQETQYF
.	TRBV3-1/TRBV3-2	once	CASSQDVLRGGKLFF
.	TRBV9	.	CASMRTGANVLTF
.	TRBV10-3	.	CAISEPGGRGAYEQYF
TRBD2	TRBV7-3	.	CASSLIAGGPSEQFF
TRBD1	TRBV2	.	CASSGQGLRTDTQYF
TRBD1	TRBV24-1	once	CATSEGPGQGIYEQYF
.	TRBV19	once	CASSTHSGNSYNEQFF
.	TRBV6-2/TRBV6-3	.	CASSYSILGVGAQETQYF
.	TRBV6-5	.	CASSSGLPDHEQYF
.	TRBV27	.	CASSVTVNYGYTF
.	TRBV4-2	.	CASSQDRGGRETQYF
TRBD1	TRBV19	.	CASSIAPGTGAYGYTF
TRBD2	TRBV4-2	.	CASSQTSTTSGQETQYF
.	TRBV12-3/TRBV12-4	.	CASSQGQPQHF
TRBD2	TRBV27	.	CASSLVGRTSGRFVRGTDTQYF
TRBD2	TRBV6-2/TRBV6-3	.	CASSSLAGGPIEQFF
TRBD2	TRBV7-9	few	CASSPTLIETSGDYEQYF
TRBD2	TRBV4-2	.	CASSQVSGRGTYNEQFF
TRBD2	TRBV24-1	.	CATSDLSGGAYNEQFF
.	TRBV28	.	CASSPLGAGEETQYF
.	TRBV27	few	CASSPGAGSYGYTF
.	TRBV5-4	.	CASSLFVTGSYEQYF
.	TRBV7-9	.	CASSPGFAKNIQYF
.	TRBV29-1	.	CSVEGPEAFF
.	TRBV11-3	.	CASSLGRSSGNTIYF
.	TRBV3-1/TRBV3-2	.	CASSQEGGSPLHF
.	TRBV6-5	.	CASSPLGGDTEAFF